This T cell receptor beta chain is drawn from a study of CD8+CD57+ T cells in acquired aplastic anemia. The study profiled TCR beta VDJ and CDR3 using genomic DNA as template. MiXCR, applied by TCRdb to the reads, yields one record per CDR3 protein. The sample includes roughly 420,000 distinct CDR3 sequences, under 80% of them seen just once. There are many counts of this clonotype. Germline CDR1 reads DFQATT; CDR2 reads SNEGSKA (reference sequence). The CDR3 extends over 16 amino acids. V shed 0 bases and J 5 bases; nucleotides not matched to a gene: 9. The sample was sorted CD4+, CD8+, or CD8+CD57+ T cells (not recorded which) from PBMCs. The chain recombines TRBV20-1 with TRBJ2-7; TRBD2 aligns across 11 bases. The source is a human donor in good health, serving as a control. CDR3 region: CSARDSSGGTYDEQYF. The CDR3 region has the DNA TGCAGTGCTAGAGATTCTAGCGGGGGGACTTACGACGAGCAGTACTTC.